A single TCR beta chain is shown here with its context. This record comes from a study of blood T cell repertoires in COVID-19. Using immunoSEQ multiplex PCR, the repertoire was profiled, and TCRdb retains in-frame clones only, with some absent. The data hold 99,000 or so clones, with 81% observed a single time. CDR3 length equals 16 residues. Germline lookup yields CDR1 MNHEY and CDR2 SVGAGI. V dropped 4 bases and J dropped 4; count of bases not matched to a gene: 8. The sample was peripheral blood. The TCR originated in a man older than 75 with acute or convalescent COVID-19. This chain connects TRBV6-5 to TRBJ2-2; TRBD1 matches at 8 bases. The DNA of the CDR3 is TGTGCCAGCAGTTTTGTCAGGGGGCTCGGCACCGGGGAGCTGTTTTTT. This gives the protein CASSFVRGLGTGELFF.